The clone carrying this T cell receptor beta chain was recorded a few times. What it binds is not known. The source of the sample is a study of T cells after yellow fever vaccination. Study background: Any fraction with a low cell number was prepared using SMART-Seq v4 Ultra Low Input. Study results and caveats: Clonotypes found in both CD4 and CD8 compartments made up a small share.

The authors made TCR cDNA by 5'RACE template switching, adding a universal primer site and UMIs. Each CDR3 protein is one row after TCRdb ran MiXCR on the 5' RACE reads. The sample lists around 530,000 distinct CDR3 sequences; approximately 16% were seen once. This CDR3 region has 15 residues. Trimming stripped 4 bases from V and 4 bases from J, with 16 bases between. The germline gives CDR1 MGHDK, CDR2 SYGVNS. The sample here was PBMCs, taken 4 to 6 days after the first yellow fever vaccination. This chain uses TRBV25-1 with TRBJ1-2; D ambiguous. The origin of this receptor is a man aged 18-30 years who received the YFV17D yellow fever vaccine. The CDR3 region has the DNA TGTGCCAGCAGTGGGGAAGGATTACCTCCCTATGGCTACACCTTC. Residues: CASSGEGLPPYGYTF.